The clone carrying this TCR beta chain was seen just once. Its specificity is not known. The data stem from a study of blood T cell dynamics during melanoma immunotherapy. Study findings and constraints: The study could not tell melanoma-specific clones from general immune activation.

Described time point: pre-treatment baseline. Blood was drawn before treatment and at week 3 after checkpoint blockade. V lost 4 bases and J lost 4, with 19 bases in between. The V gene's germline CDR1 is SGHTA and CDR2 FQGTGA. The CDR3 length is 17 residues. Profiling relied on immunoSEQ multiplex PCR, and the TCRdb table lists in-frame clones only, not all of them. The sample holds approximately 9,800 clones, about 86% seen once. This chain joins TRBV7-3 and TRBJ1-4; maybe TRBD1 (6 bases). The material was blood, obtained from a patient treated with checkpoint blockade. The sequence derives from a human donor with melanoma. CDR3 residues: CASSSGAPGQVNEKLFF. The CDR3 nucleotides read TGTGCCAGCAGCTCAGGAGCCCCGGGACAAGTTAATGAAAAACTGTTTTTT.